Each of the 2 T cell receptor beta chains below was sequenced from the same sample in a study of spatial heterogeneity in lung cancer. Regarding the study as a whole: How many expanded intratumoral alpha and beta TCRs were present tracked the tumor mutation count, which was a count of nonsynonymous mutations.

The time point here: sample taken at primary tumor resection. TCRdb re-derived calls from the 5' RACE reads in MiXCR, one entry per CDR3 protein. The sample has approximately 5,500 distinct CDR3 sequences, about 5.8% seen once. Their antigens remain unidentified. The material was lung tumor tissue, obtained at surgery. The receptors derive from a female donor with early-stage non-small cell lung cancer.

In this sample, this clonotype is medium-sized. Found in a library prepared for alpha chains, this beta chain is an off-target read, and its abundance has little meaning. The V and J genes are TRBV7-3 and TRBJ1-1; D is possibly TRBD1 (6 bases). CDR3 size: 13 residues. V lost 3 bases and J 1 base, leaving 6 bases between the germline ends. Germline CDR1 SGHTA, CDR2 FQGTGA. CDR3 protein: CASSLDRNTEAFF. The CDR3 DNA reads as TGTGCCAGCAGCTTGGACAGGAACACTGAAGCTTTCTTT. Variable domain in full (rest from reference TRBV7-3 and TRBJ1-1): GAGVSQTPSNKVTEKGKYVELRCDPISGHTALYWYRQSLGQGPEFLIYFQGTGAADDSGLPNDRFFAVRPEGSVSTLKIQRTERGDSAVYLCASSLDRNTEAFFGQGTRLTVV.

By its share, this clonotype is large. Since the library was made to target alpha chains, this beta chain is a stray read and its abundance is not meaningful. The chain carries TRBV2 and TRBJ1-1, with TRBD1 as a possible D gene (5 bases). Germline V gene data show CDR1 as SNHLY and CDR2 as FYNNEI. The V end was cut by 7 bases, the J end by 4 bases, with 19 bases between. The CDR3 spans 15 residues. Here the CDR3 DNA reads TGTGCCAGCATCCCCGATGGGGGACGTCGCACTGAAGCTTTCTTT. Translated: CASIPDGGRRTEAFF.